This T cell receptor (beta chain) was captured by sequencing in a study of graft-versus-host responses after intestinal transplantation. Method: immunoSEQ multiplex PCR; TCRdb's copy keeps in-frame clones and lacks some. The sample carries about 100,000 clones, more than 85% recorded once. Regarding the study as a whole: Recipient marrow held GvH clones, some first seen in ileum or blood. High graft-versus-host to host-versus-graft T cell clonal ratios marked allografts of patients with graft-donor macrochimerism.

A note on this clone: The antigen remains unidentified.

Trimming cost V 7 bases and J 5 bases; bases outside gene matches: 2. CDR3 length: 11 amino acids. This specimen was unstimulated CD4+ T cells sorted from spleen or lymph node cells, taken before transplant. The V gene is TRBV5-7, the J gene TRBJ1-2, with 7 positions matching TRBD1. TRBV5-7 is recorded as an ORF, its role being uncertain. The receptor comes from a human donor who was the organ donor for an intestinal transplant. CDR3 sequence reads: CASEGQYGYTF. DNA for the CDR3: TGTGCCAGCGAGGGACAGTATGGCTACACCTTC.